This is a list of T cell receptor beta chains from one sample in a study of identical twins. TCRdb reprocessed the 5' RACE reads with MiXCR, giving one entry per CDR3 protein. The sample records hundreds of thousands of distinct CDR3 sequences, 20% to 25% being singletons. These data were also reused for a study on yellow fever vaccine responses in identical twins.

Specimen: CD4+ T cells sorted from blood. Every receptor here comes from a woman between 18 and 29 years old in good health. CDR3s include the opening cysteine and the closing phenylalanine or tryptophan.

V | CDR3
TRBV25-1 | CASGGTLGTIYF
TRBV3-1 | CASSPRGYGDNNEQFF
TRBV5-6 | CASSLWFSSYNEQFF
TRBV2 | CASSVLAGAPNEQFF
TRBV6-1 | CASSEPIRPMQFF
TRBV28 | CASMLAIGTGELFF
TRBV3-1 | CASSQASGRAVETQYF
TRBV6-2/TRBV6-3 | CASILRSGLAGGKSSYNEQFF
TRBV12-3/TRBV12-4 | CASSWWGSGEKLFF
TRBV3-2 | CATCQRRGFYNEQFF
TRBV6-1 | CASPPSGTPYSTDTQYF
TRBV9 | CASSVVGRAGTGELFF
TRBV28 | CASTRSSYEQYF
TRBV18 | CASSPQPGRNEQFF
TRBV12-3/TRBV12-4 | CASSFLGGSGETQYF
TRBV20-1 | CSAPDRIRYSTDTQYF
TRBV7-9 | CASSLRRLAGAETQYF
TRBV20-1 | CSVSGRGNEQFF
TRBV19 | CASSMAGVNTEAFF
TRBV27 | CASSGRRPSAGSTDTQYF
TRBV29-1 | CSVRPGGRTEAFF
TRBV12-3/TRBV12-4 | CASSSRTRSGELFF
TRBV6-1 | CASSQTRTANTGELFF
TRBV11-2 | CASSQAQGYEKLFF
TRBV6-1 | CASRPGGLTDTQYF
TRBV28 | CASRQQNPEQYF
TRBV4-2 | CASSRDVTSGLIPWEQYF
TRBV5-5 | CASSYTSTGTTNVLTF
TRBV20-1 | CSASLIARSYNEQFF